This T cell receptor beta chain was recovered during a study of control samples from healthy donors and cancer patients. Germline values: CDR1 SGHRS, CDR2 YFSETQ. The CDR3 consists of 16 residues. The ends were cut back, 4 bases at V and 0 bases at J, with 13 bases in the middle. Some clones are missing from TCRdb's copy, which holds only in-frame ones; the method was immunoSEQ multiplex PCR. The sample consists of approximately 150,000 clones, 75% to 95% of them appearing once. The sample taken for sequencing was blood. This chain joins TRBV5-1 and TRBJ2-2; D may correspond to TRBD1 or TRBD2 (6 bases each). The receptor's source is a middle-aged woman in good health. CDR3 protein: CASSPAGHANTGELFF. For the CDR3, the DNA is TGCGCCAGCAGCCCTGCGGGACACGCGAACACCGGGGAGCTGTTTTTT.